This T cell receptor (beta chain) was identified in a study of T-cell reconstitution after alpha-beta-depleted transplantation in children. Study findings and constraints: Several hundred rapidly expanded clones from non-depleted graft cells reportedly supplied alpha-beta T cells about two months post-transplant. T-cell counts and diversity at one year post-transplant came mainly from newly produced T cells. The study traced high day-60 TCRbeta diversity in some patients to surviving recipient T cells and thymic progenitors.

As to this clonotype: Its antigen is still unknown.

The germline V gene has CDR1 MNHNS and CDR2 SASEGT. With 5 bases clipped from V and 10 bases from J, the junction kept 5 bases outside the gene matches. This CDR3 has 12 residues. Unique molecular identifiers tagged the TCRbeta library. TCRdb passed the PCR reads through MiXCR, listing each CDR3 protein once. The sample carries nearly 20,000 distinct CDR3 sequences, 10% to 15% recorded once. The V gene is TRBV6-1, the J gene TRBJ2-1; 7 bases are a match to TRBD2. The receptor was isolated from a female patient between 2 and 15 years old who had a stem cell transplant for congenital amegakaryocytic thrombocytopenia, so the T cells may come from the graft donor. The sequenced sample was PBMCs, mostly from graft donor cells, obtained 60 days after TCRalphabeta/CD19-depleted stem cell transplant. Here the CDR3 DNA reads TGTGCCAGCAGTTATAGCGGGTCGGAGCAGTTCTTC. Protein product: CASSYSGSEQFF.